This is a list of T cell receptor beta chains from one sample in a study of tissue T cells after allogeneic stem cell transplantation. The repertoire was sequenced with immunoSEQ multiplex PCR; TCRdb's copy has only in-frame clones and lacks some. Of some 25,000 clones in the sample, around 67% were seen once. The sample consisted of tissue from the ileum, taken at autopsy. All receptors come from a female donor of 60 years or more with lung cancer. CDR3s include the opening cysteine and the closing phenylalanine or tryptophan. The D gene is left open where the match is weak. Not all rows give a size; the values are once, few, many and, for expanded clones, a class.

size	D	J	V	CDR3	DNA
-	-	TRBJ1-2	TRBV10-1	CASRRGEDYGYTF	TGCGCCAGCCGGCGAGGGGAGGACTATGGCTACACCTTC
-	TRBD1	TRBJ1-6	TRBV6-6	CASRQDRGRLDSPLHF	TGTGCCAGCAGACAGGACAGGGGGCGATTGGATTCACCCCTCCACTTT
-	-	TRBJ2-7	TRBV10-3	CAISGVTDYEQYF	TGTGCCATCAGTGGTGTCACAGACTACGAGCAGTACTTC
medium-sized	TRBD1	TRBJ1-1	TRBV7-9	CASSPRQGTVAEAFF	TGTGCCAGCAGCCCGAGACAGGGAACTGTGGCTGAAGCTTTCTTT
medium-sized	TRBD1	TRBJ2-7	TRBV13	CASSSSETGTPYEQYF	TGTGCCAGCAGCTCATCTGAGACAGGGACCCCCTACGAGCAGTACTTC
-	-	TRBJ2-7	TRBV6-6	CASSQGQYVSEQYF	TGTGCCAGCAGTCAGGGGCAGTACGTCTCCGAGCAGTACTTC
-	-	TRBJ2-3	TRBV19	CASSRQVVRTDTQYF	TGTGCCAGTAGTAGGCAGGTTGTTCGCACAGATACGCAGTATTTT
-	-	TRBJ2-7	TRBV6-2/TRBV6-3	CASSSHSYEQYF	TGTGCCAGCAGTTCCCATAGCTACGAGCAGTACTTC
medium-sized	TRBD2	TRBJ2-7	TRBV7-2	CASSSAGGRREQYF	TGTGCCAGCAGCTCAGCGGGAGGAAGACGCGAGCAGTACTTC
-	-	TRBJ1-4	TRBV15	CATSRDRGAEKLFF	TGTGCCACCAGCAGAGATAGGGGGGCTGAAAAACTGTTTTTT
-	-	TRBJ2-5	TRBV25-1	CASPTAEKRYQETQYF	TGTGCCAGCCCCACTGCAGAAAAGAGGTACCAAGAGACCCAGTACTTC
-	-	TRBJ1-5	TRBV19	CASSPGVNQPQHF	TGTGCCAGTAGTCCAGGGGTTAATCAGCCCCAGCATTTT
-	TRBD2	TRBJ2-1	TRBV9	CASSVRLAGWGSYNEQFF	TGTGCCAGCAGCGTACGACTAGCGGGGTGGGGATCCTACAATGAGCAGTTCTTC
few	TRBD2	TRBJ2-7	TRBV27	CASSSYSGRALSEQYF	TGTGCCAGCAGTTCCTATAGCGGGAGGGCCTTGAGTGAGCAGTACTTC
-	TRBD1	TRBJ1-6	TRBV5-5	CASSLQPGQGVTLHF	TGTGCCAGCAGCTTGCAACCGGGACAGGGGGTCACCCTCCACTTT
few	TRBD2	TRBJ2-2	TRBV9	CASSVGVREFTGELFF	TGTGCCAGCAGCGTAGGAGTGCGGGAGTTCACCGGGGAGCTGTTTTTT
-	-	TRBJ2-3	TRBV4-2	CASSQGGPTTRNTDTQYF	TGTGCCAGCAGCCAAGGAGGTCCGACTACCCGGAACACAGATACGCAGTATTTT
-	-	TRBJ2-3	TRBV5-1	CASRSTDTQYF	TGCGCCAGCAGATCAACAGATACGCAGTATTTT
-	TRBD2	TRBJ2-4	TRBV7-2	CASSRLAGWSNIQYF	TGTGCCAGCAGCCGCCTAGCGGGGTGGTCGAACATTCAGTACTTC
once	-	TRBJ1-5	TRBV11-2	CASSIDRFQPQHF	TGTGCCAGCAGCATTGACAGGTTTCAGCCCCAGCATTTT
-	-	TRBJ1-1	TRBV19	CASRSPGVPEAFF	TGTGCCAGTAGGAGTCCGGGGGTACCTGAAGCTTTCTTT
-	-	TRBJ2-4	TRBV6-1	CASSEAGGSIQYF	TGTGCCAGCAGTGAAGCAGGCGGATCCATTCAGTACTTC
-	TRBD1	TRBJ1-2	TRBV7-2	CASRPDRVANYGYTF	TGTGCCAGCAGGCCGGACAGGGTGGCTAACTATGGCTACACCTTC
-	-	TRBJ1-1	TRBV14	CASSPSRGTGTEAFF	TGTGCCAGCAGCCCCTCAAGGGGGACGGGAACTGAAGCTTTCTTT
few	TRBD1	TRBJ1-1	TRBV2	CASRREGQANTEAFF	TGTGCCAGCAGAAGGGAAGGACAGGCGAACACTGAAGCTTTCTTT
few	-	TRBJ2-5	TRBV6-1	CASSDVDGETQYF	TGTGCCAGCAGTGATGTGGATGGGGAGACCCAGTACTTC
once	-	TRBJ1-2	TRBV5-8	CASSLAGNYGYTF	TGTGCCAGCAGCTTGGCCGGGAACTATGGCTACACCTTC
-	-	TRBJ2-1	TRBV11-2	CASSLIRAGNEQFF	TGTGCCAGCAGCTTAATTAGAGCCGGCAATGAGCAGTTCTTC
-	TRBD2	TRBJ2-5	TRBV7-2	CASSPRGGPQETQYF	TGTGCCAGCAGCCCGCGCGGGGGGCCCCAAGAGACCCAGTACTTC
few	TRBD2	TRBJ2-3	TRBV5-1	CASSRQPMTSGSTDTQYF	TGCGCCAGCAGCCGCCAGCCGATGACTAGCGGGAGTACAGATACGCAGTATTTT
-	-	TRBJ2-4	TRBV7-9	CASSLEGKVAKNIQYF	TGTGCCAGCAGCTTAGAGGGAAAAGTAGCCAAAAACATTCAGTACTTC
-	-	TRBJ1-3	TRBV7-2	CASSAYGNTIYF	TGTGCCAGCAGCGCCTATGGAAACACCATATATTTT
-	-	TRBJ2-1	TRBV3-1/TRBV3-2	CASSQDRGIGYNEQFF	TGTGCCAGCAGCCAAGATAGGGGAATAGGCTACAATGAGCAGTTCTTC
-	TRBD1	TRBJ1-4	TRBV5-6	CASSPVGTGSGKLFF	TGTGCCAGCAGCCCGGTCGGGACAGGGTCTGGAAAACTGTTTTTT
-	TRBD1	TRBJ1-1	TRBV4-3	CASSHTGGAEAFF	TGCGCCAGCAGCCATACAGGGGGCGCTGAAGCTTTCTTT
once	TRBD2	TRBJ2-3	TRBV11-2	CASSLSGIGTDTQYF	TGTGCCAGCAGCTTAAGCGGGATAGGCACAGATACGCAGTATTTT
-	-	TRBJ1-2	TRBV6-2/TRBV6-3	CASSPTGDYGYTF	TGTGCCAGCAGTCCAACAGGTGACTATGGCTACACCTTC
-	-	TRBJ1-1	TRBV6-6	CASSYTGGNTEAFF	TGTGCCAGCAGTTACACGGGCGGGAACACTGAAGCTTTCTTT
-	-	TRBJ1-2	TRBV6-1	CASSENGLNYGYTF	TGTGCCAGCAGTGAAAACGGCCTTAACTATGGCTACACCTTC
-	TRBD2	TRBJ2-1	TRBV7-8	CASSLRLAGQYNEQFF	TGTGCCAGCAGCCTCAGACTAGCGGGGCAATACAATGAGCAGTTCTTC
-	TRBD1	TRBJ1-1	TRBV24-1	CATSAEDRGENTEAFF	TGTGCCACCAGTGCGGAGGACAGGGGGGAAAACACTGAAGCTTTCTTT
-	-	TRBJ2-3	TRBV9	CASSLPGPGYTQYF	TGTGCCAGCAGCCTCCCGGGCCCCGGGTATACGCAGTATTTT
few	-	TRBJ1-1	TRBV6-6	CASSFLVGEAFF	TGTGCCAGCAGTTTTCTCGTGGGAGAAGCTTTCTTT
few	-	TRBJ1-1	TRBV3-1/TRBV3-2	CASSLNHKGGPEAFF	TGTGCCAGCAGCCTAAACCACAAAGGGGGACCTGAAGCTTTCTTT
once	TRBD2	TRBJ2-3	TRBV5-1	CASSLSRESSTDTQYF	TGCGCCAGCAGCTTGTCGCGGGAGTCTAGCACAGATACGCAGTATTTT
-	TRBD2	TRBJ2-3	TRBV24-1	CATSGQTSGRADTQYF	TGTGCCACCAGTGGCCAGACTAGCGGGAGGGCAGATACGCAGTATTTT
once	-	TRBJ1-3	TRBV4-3	CASSPRAYGPSGNTIYF	TGCGCCAGCAGCCCCCGGGCCTACGGGCCCTCTGGAAACACCATATATTTT
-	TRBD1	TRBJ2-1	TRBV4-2	CASSQEAGGSYNEQFF	TGTGCCAGCAGCCAAGAGGCAGGGGGCTCCTACAATGAGCAGTTCTTC
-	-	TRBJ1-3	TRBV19	CASRNQVVAAGNTIYF	TGTGCCAGTAGAAATCAGGTAGTCGCGGCTGGAAACACCATATATTTT
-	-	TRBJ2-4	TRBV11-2	CASSQPDSAKNIQYF	TGTGCCAGCAGTCAACCCGACAGCGCCAAAAACATTCAGTACTTC
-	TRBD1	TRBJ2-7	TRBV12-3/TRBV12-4	CASTPGQFYEQYF	TGTGCCAGCACTCCGGGACAGTTCTACGAGCAGTACTTC
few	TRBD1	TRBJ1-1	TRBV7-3	CASSPGQANTEAFF	TGTGCCAGCAGCCCGGGACAGGCGAACACTGAAGCTTTCTTT